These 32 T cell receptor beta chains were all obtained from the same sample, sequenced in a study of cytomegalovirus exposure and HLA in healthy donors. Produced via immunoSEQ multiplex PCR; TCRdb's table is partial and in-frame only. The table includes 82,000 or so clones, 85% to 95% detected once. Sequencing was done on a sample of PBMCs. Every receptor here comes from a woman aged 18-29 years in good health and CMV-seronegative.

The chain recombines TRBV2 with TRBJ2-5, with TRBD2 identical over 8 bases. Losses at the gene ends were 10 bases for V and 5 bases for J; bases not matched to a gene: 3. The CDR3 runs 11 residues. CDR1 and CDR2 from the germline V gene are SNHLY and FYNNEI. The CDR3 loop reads CATPGGETQYF. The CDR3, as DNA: TGTGCCACTCCGGGGGGGGAGACCCAGTACTTC. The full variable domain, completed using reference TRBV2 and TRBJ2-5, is EPEVTQTPSHQVTQMGQEVILRCVPISNHLYFYWYRQILGQKVEFLVSFYNNEISEKSEIFDDQFSVERPDGSNFTLKIRSTKLEDSAMYFCATPGGETQYFGPGTRLLVL.

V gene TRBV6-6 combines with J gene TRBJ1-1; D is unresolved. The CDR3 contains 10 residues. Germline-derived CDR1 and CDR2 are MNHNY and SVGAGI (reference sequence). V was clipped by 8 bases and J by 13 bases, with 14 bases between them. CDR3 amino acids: CASGGPIGFF. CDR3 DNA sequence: TGTGCCAGCGGCGGCCCGATCGGTTTCTTT.

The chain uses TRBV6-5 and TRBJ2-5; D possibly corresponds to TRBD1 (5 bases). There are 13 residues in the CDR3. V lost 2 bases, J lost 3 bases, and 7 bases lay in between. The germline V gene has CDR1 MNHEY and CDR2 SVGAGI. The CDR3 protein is CASSYTGEETQYF. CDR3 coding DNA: TGTGCCAGCAGTTACACAGGAGAAGAGACCCAGTACTTC.

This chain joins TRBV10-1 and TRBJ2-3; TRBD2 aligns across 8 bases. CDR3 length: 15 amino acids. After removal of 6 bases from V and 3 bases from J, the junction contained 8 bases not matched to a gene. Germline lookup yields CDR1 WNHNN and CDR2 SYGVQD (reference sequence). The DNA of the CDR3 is TGCGCCAGCAGCGGGCGGGGGGCTGGGACAGATACGCAGTATTTT. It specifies CASSGRGAGTDTQYF.

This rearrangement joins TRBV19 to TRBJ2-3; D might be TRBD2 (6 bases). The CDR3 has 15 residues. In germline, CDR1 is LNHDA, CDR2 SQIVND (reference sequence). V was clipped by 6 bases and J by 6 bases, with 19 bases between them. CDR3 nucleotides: TGTGCCAGTAGGGAACTAGCCCTCCCGGCGGATACGCAGTATTTT. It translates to CASRELALPADTQYF. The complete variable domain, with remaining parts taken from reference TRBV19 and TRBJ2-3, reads DGGITQSPKYLFRKEGQNVTLSCEQNLNHDAMYWYRQDPGQGLRLIYYSQIVNDFQKGDIAEGYSVSREKKESFPLTVTSAQKNPTAFYLCASRELALPADTQYFGPGTRLTVL.

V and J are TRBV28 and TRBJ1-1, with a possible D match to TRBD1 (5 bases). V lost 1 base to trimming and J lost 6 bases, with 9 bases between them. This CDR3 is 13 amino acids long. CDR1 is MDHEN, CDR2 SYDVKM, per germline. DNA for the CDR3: TGTGCCAGCAGTTTATTAAGGGGCCCTGAAGCTTTCTTT. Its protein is CASSLLRGPEAFF.

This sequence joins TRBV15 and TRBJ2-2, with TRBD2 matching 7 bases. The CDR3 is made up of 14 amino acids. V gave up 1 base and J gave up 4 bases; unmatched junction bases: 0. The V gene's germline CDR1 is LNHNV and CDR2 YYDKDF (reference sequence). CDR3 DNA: TGTGCCACCAGCAGAGGGGAGGGCACCGGGGAGCTGTTTTTT. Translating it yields CATSRGEGTGELFF.

CDR3 nucleotides: TGCGCCAGCAGCCCTGGGGGGGGCTACCAAGAGACCCAGTACTTC. Its protein product is CASSPGGGYQETQYF. The gene calls are TRBV5-1 and TRBJ2-5; possible D gene TRBD2, 7 bases. The V end lost 4 bases, the J end lost 0 bases, and 13 bases lay between the germline ends. This CDR3 has 15 amino acids. CDR1 and CDR2 (germline): SGHRS, YFSETQ.

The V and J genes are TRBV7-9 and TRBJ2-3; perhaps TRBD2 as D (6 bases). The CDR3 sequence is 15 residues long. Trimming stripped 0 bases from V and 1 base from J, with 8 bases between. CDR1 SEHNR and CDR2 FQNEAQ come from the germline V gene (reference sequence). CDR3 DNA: TGTGCCAGCAGCTTAGCCGGGACTCGCACAGATACGCAGTATTTT. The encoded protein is CASSLAGTRTDTQYF.

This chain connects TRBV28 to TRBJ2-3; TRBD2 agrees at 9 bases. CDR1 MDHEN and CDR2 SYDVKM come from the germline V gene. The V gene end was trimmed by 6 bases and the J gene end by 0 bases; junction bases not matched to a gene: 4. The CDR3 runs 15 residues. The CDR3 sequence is CASSRTSGSTDTQYF. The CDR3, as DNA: TGTGCCAGCAGCCGAACTAGCGGGAGCACAGATACGCAGTATTTT.

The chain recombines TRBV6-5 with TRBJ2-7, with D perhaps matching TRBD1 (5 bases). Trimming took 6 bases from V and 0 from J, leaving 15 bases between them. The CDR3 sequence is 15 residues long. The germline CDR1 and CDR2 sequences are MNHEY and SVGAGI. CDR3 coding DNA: TGTGCCAGCAGACGGACGGTAGGGGACTCCTACGAGCAGTACTTC. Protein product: CASRRTVGDSYEQYF.

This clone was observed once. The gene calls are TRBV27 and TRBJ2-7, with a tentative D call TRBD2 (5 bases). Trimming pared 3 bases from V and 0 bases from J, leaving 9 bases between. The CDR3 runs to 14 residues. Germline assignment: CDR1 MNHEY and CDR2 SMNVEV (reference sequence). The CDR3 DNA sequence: TGTGCCAGCAGTTTTGGAGCGGACTCCTACGAGCAGTACTTC. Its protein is CASSFGADSYEQYF.

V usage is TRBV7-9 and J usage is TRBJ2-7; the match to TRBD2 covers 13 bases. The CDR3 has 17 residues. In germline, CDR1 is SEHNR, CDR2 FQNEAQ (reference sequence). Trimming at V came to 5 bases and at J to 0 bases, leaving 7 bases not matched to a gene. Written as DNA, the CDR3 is TGTGCCAGCAGCCGCGGGACTAGCGGGGCTAGCTCCTACGAGCAGTACTTC. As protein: CASSRGTSGASSYEQYF.

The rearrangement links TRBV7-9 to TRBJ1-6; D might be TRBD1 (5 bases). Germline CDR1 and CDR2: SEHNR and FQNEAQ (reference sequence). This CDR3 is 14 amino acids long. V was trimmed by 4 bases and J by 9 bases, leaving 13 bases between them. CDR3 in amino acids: CASSSGTSLSPLHF. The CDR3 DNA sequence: TGTGCCAGCAGCTCCGGGACTTCACTTTCACCCCTCCACTTT.

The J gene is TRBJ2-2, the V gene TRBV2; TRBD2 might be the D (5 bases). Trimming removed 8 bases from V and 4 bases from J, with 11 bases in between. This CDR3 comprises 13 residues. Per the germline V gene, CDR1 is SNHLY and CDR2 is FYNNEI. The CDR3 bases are TGTGCCAGCCGGGCGAGGGTCACCGGGGAGCTGTTTTTT. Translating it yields CASRARVTGELFF.

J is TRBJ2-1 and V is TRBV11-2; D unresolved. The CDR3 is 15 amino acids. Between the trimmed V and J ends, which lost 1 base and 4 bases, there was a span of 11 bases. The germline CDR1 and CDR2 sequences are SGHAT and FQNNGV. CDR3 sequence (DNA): TGTGCCAGCAGCTTAGGGGCGTCCTTATACAATGAGCAGTTCTTC. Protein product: CASSLGASLYNEQFF.

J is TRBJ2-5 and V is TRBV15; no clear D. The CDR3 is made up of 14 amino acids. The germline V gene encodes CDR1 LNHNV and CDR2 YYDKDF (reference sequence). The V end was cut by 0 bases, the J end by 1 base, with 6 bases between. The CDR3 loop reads CATSREHGQETQYF. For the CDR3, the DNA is TGTGCCACCAGCAGAGAGCACGGCCAAGAGACCCAGTACTTC.

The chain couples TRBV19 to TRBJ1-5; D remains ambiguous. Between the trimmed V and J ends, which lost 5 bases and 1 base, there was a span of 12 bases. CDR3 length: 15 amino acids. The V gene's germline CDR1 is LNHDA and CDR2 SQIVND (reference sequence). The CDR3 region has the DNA TGTGCCAGTAGTTCCGACGGGGTGAGCAATCAGCCCCAGCATTTT. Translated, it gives CASSSDGVSNQPQHF. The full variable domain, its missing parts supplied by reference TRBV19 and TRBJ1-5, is DGGITQSPKYLFRKEGQNVTLSCEQNLNHDAMYWYRQDPGQGLRLIYYSQIVNDFQKGDIAEGYSVSREKKESFPLTVTSAQKNPTAFYLCASSSDGVSNQPQHFGDGTRLSIL.

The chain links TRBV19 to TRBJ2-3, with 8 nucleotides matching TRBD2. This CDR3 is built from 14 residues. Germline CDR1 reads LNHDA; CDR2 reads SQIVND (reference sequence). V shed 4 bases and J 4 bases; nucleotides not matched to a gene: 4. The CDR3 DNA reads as TGTGCCAGTAGTAACAGAGCGGGAGCAGATACGCAGTATTTT. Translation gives CASSNRAGADTQYF.

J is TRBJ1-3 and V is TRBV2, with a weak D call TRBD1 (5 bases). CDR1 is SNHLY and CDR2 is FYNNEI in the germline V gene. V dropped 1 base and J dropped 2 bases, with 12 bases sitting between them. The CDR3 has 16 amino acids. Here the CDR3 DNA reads TGTGCCAGCAGTGAAGGTTGGGGCAGGACTGGAAACACCATATATTTT. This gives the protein CASSEGWGRTGNTIYF.

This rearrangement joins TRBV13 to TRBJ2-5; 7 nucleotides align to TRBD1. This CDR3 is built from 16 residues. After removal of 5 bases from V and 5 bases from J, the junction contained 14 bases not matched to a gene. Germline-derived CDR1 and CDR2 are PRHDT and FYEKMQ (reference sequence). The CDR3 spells CASSLKNTGARETQYF. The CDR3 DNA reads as TGTGCCAGCAGCCTCAAAAACACAGGGGCGCGGGAGACCCAGTACTTC. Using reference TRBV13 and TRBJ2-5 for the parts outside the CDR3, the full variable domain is AAGVIQSPRHLIKEKRETATLKCYPIPRHDTVYWYQQGPGQDPQFLISFYEKMQSDKGSIPDRFSAQQFSDYHSELNMSSLELGDSALYFCASSLKNTGARETQYFGPGTRLLVL.

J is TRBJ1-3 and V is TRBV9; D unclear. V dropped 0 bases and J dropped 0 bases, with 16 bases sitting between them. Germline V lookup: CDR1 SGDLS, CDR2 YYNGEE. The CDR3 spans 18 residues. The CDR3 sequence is CASSVGGTLTPSGNTIYF. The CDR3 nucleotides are TGTGCCAGCAGCGTAGGAGGCACGCTGACCCCCTCTGGAAACACCATATATTTT. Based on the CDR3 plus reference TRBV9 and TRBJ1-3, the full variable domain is DSGVTQTPKHLITATGQRVTLRCSPRSGDLSVYWYQQSLDQGLQFLIQYYNGEERAKGNILERFSAQQFPDLHSELNLSSLELGDSALYFCASSVGGTLTPSGNTIYFGEGSWLTVV.

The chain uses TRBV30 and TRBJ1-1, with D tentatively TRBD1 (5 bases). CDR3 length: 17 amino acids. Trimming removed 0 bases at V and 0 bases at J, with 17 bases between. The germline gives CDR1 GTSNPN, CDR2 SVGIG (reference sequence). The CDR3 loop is CAWSVARSGGMNTEAFF. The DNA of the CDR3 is TGTGCCTGGAGTGTCGCCCGCAGTGGGGGGATGAACACTGAAGCTTTCTTT.

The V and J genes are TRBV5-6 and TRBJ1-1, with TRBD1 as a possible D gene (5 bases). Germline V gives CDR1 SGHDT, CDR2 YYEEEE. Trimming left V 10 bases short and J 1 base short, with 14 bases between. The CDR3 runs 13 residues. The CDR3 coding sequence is TGTGCCTGGGGCAGACTTTCGAACACTGAAGCTTTCTTT. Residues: CAWGRLSNTEAFF.

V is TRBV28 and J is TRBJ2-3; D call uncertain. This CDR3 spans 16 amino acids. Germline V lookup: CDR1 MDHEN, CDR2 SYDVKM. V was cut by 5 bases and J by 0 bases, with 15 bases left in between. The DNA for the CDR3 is TGTGCCAGCAGTCACCCCCGCGGAGCTAGCACAGATACGCAGTATTTT. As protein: CASSHPRGASTDTQYF.

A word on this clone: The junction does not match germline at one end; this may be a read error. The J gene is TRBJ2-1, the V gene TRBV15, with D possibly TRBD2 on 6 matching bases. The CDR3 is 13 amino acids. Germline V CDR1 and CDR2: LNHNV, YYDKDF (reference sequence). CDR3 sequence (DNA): TGTGCCACCAGCAGTAGGTGGGACTCCCTTACCCTCTTC. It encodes CATSSRWDSLTLF.

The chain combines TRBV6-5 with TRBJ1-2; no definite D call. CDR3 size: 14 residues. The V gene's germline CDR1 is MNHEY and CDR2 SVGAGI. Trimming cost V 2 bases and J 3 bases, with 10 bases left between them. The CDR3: CASSYRTSYYGYTF. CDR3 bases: TGTGCCAGCAGTTACCGGACTTCCTACTATGGCTACACCTTC.

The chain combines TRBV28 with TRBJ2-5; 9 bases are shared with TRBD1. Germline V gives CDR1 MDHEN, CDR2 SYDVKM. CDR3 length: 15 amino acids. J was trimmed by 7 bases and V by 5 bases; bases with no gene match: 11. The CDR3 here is CASSTTGQGPRTQYF. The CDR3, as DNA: TGTGCCAGCAGTACGACCGGACAGGGGCCGAGGACCCAGTACTTC.

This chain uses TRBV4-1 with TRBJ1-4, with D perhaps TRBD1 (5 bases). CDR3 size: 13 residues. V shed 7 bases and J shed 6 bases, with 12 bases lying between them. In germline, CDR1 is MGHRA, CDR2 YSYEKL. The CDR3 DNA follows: TGCGCCAGCAAGGCCAGGGTTTATGAAAAACTGTTTTTT. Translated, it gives CASKARVYEKLFF.

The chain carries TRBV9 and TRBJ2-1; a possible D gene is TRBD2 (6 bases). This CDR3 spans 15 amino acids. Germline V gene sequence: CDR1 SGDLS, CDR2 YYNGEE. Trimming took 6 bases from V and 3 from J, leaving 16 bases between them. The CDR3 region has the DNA TGTGCCAGCACCTCAACTGGCGGGGACTACAATGAGCAGTTCTTC. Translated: CASTSTGGDYNEQFF.

CDR3 region: CASSLNPPGTTYNEQFF. As DNA, the CDR3 is TGTGCCAGCAGCTTGAACCCCCCCGGGACAACTTACAATGAGCAGTTCTTC. The J gene is TRBJ2-1, the V gene TRBV7-2; TRBD1 might be the D (6 bases). The germline V gene has CDR1 SGHTA and CDR2 FQGNSA. The CDR3 is 17 residues long. The V gene lost 3 bases and the J gene lost 4 bases, with 19 bases spanning the gap.

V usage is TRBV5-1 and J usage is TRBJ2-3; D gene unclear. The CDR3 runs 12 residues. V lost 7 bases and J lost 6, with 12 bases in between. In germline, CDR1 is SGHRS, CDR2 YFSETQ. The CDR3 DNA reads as TGCGCCAGCCGAACTTCTATGGATACGCAGTATTTT. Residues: CASRTSMDTQYF.